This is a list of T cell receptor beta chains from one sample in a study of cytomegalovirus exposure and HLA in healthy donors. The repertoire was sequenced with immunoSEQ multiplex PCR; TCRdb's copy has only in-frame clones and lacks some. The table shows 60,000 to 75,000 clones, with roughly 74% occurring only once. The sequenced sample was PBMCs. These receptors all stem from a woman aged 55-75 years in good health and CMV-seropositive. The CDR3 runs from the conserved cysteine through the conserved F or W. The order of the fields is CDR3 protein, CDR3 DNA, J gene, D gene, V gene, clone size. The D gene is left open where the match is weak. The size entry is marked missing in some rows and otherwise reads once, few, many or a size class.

CDR3aa: CASSLGDSEPYGYTF
CDR3nt: TGTGCCAGCAGCTTGGGGGACAGCGAACCCTATGGCTACACCTTC
j_gene: TRBJ1-2
d_gene: TRBD1
v_gene: TRBV5-8
abundance: few

CDR3aa: CASSPPLGQGSVPLHF
CDR3nt: TGTGCCAGCTCACCACCGTTGGGACAGGGGTCGGTACCCCTCCACTTT
j_gene: TRBJ1-6
d_gene: TRBD1
v_gene: TRBV18
abundance: once

CDR3aa: CAWRSRGRAGNTIYF
CDR3nt: TGTGCCTGGAGGTCAAGGGGGCGCGCAGGAAACACCATATATTTT
j_gene: TRBJ1-3
d_gene: TRBD1
v_gene: TRBV30
abundance: .

CDR3aa: CASRPGGPTNEKLFF
CDR3nt: TGTGCCAGCAGACCAGGGGGGCCAACTAATGAAAAACTGTTTTTT
j_gene: TRBJ1-4
d_gene: TRBD1
v_gene: TRBV6-5
abundance: few

CDR3aa: CASSLSAGKPGANVLTF
CDR3nt: TGCGCCAGCAGCTTGAGCGCGGGGAAGCCTGGGGCCAACGTCCTGACTTTC
j_gene: TRBJ2-6
d_gene: .
v_gene: TRBV5-1
abundance: few

CDR3aa: CATSPGADRGEPQHF
CDR3nt: TGTGCCACCAGCCCAGGGGCCGATCGGGGGGAGCCCCAGCATTTT
j_gene: TRBJ1-5
d_gene: .
v_gene: TRBV15
abundance: once

CDR3aa: CASSGSSGQGQSEQFF
CDR3nt: TGTGCCAGCAGTGGATCCTCGGGACAGGGTCAGAGTGAGCAGTTCTTC
j_gene: TRBJ2-1
d_gene: TRBD1
v_gene: TRBV25-1
abundance: .

CDR3aa: CASSQGNPGDPYNEQFF
CDR3nt: TGTGCCAGCAGCCAAGGAAACCCAGGCGACCCCTACAATGAGCAGTTCTTC
j_gene: TRBJ2-1
d_gene: .
v_gene: TRBV14
abundance: .

CDR3aa: CASSLRGEQFF
CDR3nt: TGTGCCAGCAGCCTCAGGGGGGAGCAGTTCTTC
j_gene: TRBJ2-1
d_gene: TRBD1
v_gene: TRBV2
abundance: .

CDR3aa: CASSEARTGSSEAFF
CDR3nt: TGTGCCAGCAGTGAAGCCCGGACAGGGTCGTCCGAAGCTTTCTTT
j_gene: TRBJ1-1
d_gene: TRBD1
v_gene: TRBV6-1
abundance: few

CDR3aa: CAWGQKPSTDTQYF
CDR3nt: TGTGCCTGGGGGCAGAAACCTAGCACAGATACGCAGTATTTT
j_gene: TRBJ2-3
d_gene: .
v_gene: TRBV30
abundance: .

CDR3aa: CASSLEGGVNTGELFF
CDR3nt: TGCGCCAGCAGCTTGGAGGGCGGGGTGAACACCGGGGAGCTGTTTTTT
j_gene: TRBJ2-2
d_gene: .
v_gene: TRBV5-1
abundance: .

CDR3aa: CASSLGQGTGNTIYF
CDR3nt: TGCGCCAGCAGCCTAGGACAGGGAACTGGAAACACCATATATTTT
j_gene: TRBJ1-3
d_gene: TRBD1
v_gene: TRBV5-1
abundance: .

CDR3aa: CASKLSGGGETQYF
CDR3nt: TGTGCCAGCAAACTTAGCGGGGGCGGGGAGACCCAGTACTTC
j_gene: TRBJ2-5
d_gene: TRBD2
v_gene: TRBV6-1
abundance: .

CDR3aa: CASSSGQGYGYTF
CDR3nt: TGTGCCAGCAGCTCGGGACAGGGCTATGGCTACACCTTC
j_gene: TRBJ1-2
d_gene: TRBD1
v_gene: TRBV7-9
abundance: .

CDR3aa: CASSGNRVNYEQYF
CDR3nt: TGTGCCAGTAGTGGAAACAGGGTGAATTACGAGCAGTACTTC
j_gene: TRBJ2-7
d_gene: .
v_gene: TRBV19
abundance: few

CDR3aa: CASSHRGSSNQPQHF
CDR3nt: TGTGCCAGCAGTCACAGGGGATCTAGCAATCAGCCCCAGCATTTT
j_gene: TRBJ1-5
d_gene: TRBD1
v_gene: TRBV6-1
abundance: .

CDR3aa: CASSPDSNYGYTF
CDR3nt: TGTGCCAGCAGCCCGGACAGTAACTATGGCTACACCTTC
j_gene: TRBJ1-2
d_gene: .
v_gene: TRBV11-1
abundance: .

CDR3aa: CAWSVNQIYEQYF
CDR3nt: TGTGCCTGGAGTGTAAATCAGATCTACGAGCAGTACTTC
j_gene: TRBJ2-7
d_gene: .
v_gene: TRBV30
abundance: .

CDR3aa: CASSRGQIQETQYF
CDR3nt: TGTGCCAGTAGTAGGGGACAGATCCAAGAGACCCAGTACTTC
j_gene: TRBJ2-5
d_gene: TRBD1
v_gene: TRBV19
abundance: .

CDR3aa: CASSPSGANLDTQYF
CDR3nt: TGCGCCAGCAGCCCTTCGGGAGCGAACCTAGATACGCAGTATTTT
j_gene: TRBJ2-3
d_gene: .
v_gene: TRBV4-1
abundance: .

CDR3aa: CSVAPGQGRGEQYF
CDR3nt: TGCAGCGTTGCCCCGGGACAGGGGAGGGGCGAGCAGTACTTC
j_gene: TRBJ2-7
d_gene: TRBD1
v_gene: TRBV29-1
abundance: .

CDR3aa: CASSGGSNNSPLHF
CDR3nt: TGTGCCAGCAGCGGGGGGTCCAATAATTCACCCCTCCACTTT
j_gene: TRBJ1-6
d_gene: .
v_gene: TRBV6-5
abundance: few

CDR3aa: CASSLSGGGQETQYF
CDR3nt: TGTGCCAGCAGTCTGAGCGGGGGGGGCCAAGAGACCCAGTACTTC
j_gene: TRBJ2-5
d_gene: TRBD2
v_gene: TRBV6-6
abundance: .

CDR3aa: CASRIRQDFGGYTF
CDR3nt: TGCGCCAGTCGTATCCGACAGGACTTTGGGGGCTACACCTTC
j_gene: TRBJ1-2
d_gene: .
v_gene: TRBV5-1
abundance: .

CDR3aa: CAIRGDRDWETQYF
CDR3nt: TGTGCCATCCGCGGGGACAGGGATTGGGAGACCCAGTACTTC
j_gene: TRBJ2-5
d_gene: TRBD1
v_gene: TRBV10-3
abundance: .

CDR3aa: CASRGAGRNTIYF
CDR3nt: TGTGCCAGCAGGGGCGCGGGTCGAAACACCATATATTTT
j_gene: TRBJ1-3
d_gene: .
v_gene: TRBV6-4
abundance: .

CDR3aa: CASSQASGGSGYEQYF
CDR3nt: TGCGCCAGCAGCCAAGCTTCAGGCGGGAGTGGTTACGAGCAGTACTTC
j_gene: TRBJ2-7
d_gene: TRBD2
v_gene: TRBV4-1
abundance: few

CDR3aa: CASSSPQVAYEQYF
CDR3nt: TGTGCCAGCAGCTCCCCCCAGGTCGCCTACGAGCAGTACTTC
j_gene: TRBJ2-7
d_gene: .
v_gene: TRBV7-9
abundance: .

CDR3aa: CAWSVGTVDNEQFF
CDR3nt: TGTGCCTGGAGTGTGGGGACAGTAGACAATGAGCAGTTCTTC
j_gene: TRBJ2-1
d_gene: TRBD1
v_gene: TRBV30
abundance: .

CDR3aa: CAWSAVSGGAYNEQFF
CDR3nt: TGTGCCTGGAGTGCCGTTAGCGGGGGGGCTTACAATGAGCAGTTCTTC
j_gene: TRBJ2-1
d_gene: TRBD2
v_gene: TRBV30
abundance: .

CDR3aa: CASSSQGARQPQHF
CDR3nt: TGTGCCAGCAGTTCGCAGGGGGCGAGACAGCCCCAGCATTTT
j_gene: TRBJ1-5
d_gene: TRBD1
v_gene: TRBV6-6
abundance: many

CDR3aa: CASSQRSAGGRVDTQYF
CDR3nt: TGCGCCAGCAGCCAACGTTCAGCGGGGGGGCGGGTAGATACGCAGTATTTT
j_gene: TRBJ2-3
d_gene: TRBD2
v_gene: TRBV4-1
abundance: .

CDR3aa: CASSLMTGGQNTEAFF
CDR3nt: TGCGCCAGCAGCCTTATGACCGGGGGGCAGAACACTGAAGCTTTCTTT
j_gene: TRBJ1-1
d_gene: .
v_gene: TRBV5-1
abundance: .

CDR3aa: CASSAHPYSYEQYF
CDR3nt: TGCGCCAGCAGTGCCCATCCCTACTCCTACGAGCAGTACTTC
j_gene: TRBJ2-7
d_gene: .
v_gene: TRBV10-1
abundance: .

CDR3aa: CASSIPLAGGPLKLNEQFF
CDR3nt: TGTGCCAGCAGCATTCCTCTAGCGGGGGGGCCTTTAAAACTAAATGAGCAGTTCTTC
j_gene: TRBJ2-1
d_gene: TRBD2
v_gene: TRBV5-5
abundance: .

CDR3aa: CASSERRLGEGETQYF
CDR3nt: TGCGCCAGCAGTGAGAGACGACTTGGGGAGGGGGAGACCCAGTACTTC
j_gene: TRBJ2-5
d_gene: TRBD2
v_gene: TRBV10-1
abundance: .

CDR3aa: CASSQLKGHWNTEAFF
CDR3nt: TGTGCCAGCTCACAGCTTAAGGGACATTGGAACACTGAAGCTTTCTTT
j_gene: TRBJ1-1
d_gene: .
v_gene: TRBV18
abundance: once

CDR3aa: CASSPQRTGEAFF
CDR3nt: TGTGCCAGCTCACCACAAAGAACAGGAGAAGCTTTCTTT
j_gene: TRBJ1-1
d_gene: .
v_gene: TRBV18
abundance: .

CDR3aa: CASSLNFEQYF
CDR3nt: TGTGCCAGCAGCTTGAACTTCGAGCAGTACTTC
j_gene: TRBJ2-7
d_gene: .
v_gene: TRBV5-6
abundance: .

CDR3aa: CASSNRGQASYEQYF
CDR3nt: TGCGCCAGCAGCAATCGGGGACAGGCCTCCTACGAGCAGTACTTC
j_gene: TRBJ2-7
d_gene: TRBD1
v_gene: TRBV5-1
abundance: .